Reported below is one T cell receptor (beta chain). Antigen specificity is unknown. The data were produced by immunoSEQ multiplex PCR, yet TCRdb's version contains in-frame clones alone and is incomplete. The repertoire includes 120,000 or so clones, 92% of them detected once, and about 1.1% sits in the top ten. CDR3 length: 15 amino acids. CDR1 MNHEY and CDR2 SVGAGI come from the germline V gene. V lost 4 bases and J lost 2, with 12 bases in between. The sample comes from a study of T cell responses to AZD1222 COVID-19 vaccine. Study summary: Analyses pooled second doses at about 4 or about 12 weeks. General study results and limits: Nearly half of unique spike-specific TCRs reportedly avoided B.1.351 and B.1.1.7 mutated regions.

This clonotype was obtained from an adult in good health. The specimen comprised peripheral blood, sampled on day 0 of AZD1222 vaccination. This sequence joins TRBV6-5 and TRBJ2-1, with D tentatively TRBD1 or TRBD2 (5 bases each). The CDR3 sequence: CASSLSGPTYNEQFF. As DNA, the CDR3 is TGTGCCAGCAGTTTGTCGGGACCAACCTACAATGAGCAGTTCTTC.